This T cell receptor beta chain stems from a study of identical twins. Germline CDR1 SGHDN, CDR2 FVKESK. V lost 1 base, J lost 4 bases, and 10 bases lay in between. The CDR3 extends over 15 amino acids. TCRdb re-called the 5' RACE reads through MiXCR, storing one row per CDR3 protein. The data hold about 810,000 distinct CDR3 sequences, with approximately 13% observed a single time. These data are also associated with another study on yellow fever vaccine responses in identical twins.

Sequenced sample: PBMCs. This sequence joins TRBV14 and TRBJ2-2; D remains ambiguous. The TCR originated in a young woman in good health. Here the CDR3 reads CASSQVQPGTGELFF. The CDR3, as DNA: TGTGCCAGCAGCCAAGTACAGCCTGGCACCGGGGAGCTGTTTTTT.